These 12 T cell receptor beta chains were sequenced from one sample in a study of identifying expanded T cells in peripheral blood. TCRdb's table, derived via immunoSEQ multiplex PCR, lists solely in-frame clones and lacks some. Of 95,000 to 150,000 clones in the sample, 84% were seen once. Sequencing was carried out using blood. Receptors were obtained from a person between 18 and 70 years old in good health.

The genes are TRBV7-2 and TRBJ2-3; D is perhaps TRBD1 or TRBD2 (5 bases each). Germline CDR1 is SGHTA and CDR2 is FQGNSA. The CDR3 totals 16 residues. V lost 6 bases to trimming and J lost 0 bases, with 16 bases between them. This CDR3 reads CASRERGIISTDTQYF. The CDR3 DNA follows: TGTGCCAGCAGGGAGAGGGGAATTATTAGCACAGATACGCAGTATTTT.

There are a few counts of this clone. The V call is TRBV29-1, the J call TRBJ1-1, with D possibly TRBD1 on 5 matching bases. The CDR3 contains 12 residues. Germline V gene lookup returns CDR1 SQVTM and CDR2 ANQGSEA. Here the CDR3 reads CVVRVWDTEAFF. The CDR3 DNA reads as TGCGTGGTCAGGGTTTGGGACACTGAAGCTTTCTTT. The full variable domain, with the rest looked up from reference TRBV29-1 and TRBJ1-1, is SAVISQKPSRDICQRGTSLTIQCQVDSQVTMMFWYRQQPGQSLTLIATANQGSEATYESGFVIDKFPISRPNLTFSTLTVSNMSPEDSSIYLCVVRVWDTEAFFGQGTRLTVV.

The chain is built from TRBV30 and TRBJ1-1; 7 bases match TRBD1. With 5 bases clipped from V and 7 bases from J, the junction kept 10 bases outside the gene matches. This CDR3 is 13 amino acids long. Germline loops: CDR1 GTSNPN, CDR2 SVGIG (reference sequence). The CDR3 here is CAWEGQPRHEAFF. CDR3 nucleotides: TGTGCCTGGGAGGGACAGCCTAGACATGAAGCTTTCTTT.

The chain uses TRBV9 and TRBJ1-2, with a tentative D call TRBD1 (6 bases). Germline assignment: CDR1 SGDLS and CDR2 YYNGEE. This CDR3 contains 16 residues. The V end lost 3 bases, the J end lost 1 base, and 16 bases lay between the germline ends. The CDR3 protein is CASSARDTSFNYGYTF. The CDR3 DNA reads TGTGCCAGCAGCGCCCGGGACACATCCTTTAACTATGGCTACACCTTC. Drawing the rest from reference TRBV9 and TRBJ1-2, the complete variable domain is DSGVTQTPKHLITATGQRVTLRCSPRSGDLSVYWYQQSLDQGLQFLIQYYNGEERAKGNILERFSAQQFPDLHSELNLSSLELGDSALYFCASSARDTSFNYGYTFGSGTRLTVV.

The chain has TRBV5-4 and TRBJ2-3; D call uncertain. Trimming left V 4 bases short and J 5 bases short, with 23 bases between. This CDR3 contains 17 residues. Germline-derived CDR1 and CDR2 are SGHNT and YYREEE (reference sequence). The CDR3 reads CASSPFPGSPVGDTQYF. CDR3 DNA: TGTGCCAGCAGCCCCTTCCCCGGCAGCCCCGTAGGAGATACGCAGTATTTT.

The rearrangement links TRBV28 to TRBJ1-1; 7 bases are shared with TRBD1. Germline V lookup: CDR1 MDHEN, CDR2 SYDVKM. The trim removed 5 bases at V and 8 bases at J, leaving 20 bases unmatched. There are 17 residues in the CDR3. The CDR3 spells CASSLQWVRGTREEAFF. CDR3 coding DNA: TGTGCCAGCAGTCTGCAATGGGTCAGGGGGACCCGTGAAGAAGCTTTCTTT. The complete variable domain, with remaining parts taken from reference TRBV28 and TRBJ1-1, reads DVKVTQSSRYLVKRTGEKVFLECVQDMDHENMFWYRQDPGLGLRLIYFSYDVKMKEKGDIPEGYSVSREKKERFSLILESASTNQTSMYLCASSLQWVRGTREEAFFGQGTRLTVV.

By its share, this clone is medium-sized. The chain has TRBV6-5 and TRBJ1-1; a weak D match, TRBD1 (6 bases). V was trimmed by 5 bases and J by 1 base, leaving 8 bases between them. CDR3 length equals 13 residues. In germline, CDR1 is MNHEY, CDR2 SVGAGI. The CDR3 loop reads CASSPGANTEAFF. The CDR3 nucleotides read TGTGCCAGCAGTCCGGGGGCGAACACTGAAGCTTTCTTT.

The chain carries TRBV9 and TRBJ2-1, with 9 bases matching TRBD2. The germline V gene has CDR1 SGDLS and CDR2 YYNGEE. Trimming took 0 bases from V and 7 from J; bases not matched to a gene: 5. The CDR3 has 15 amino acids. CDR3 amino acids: CASSVGGGDGNEQFF. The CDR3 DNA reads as TGTGCCAGCAGCGTAGGCGGGGGGGACGGGAATGAGCAGTTCTTC.

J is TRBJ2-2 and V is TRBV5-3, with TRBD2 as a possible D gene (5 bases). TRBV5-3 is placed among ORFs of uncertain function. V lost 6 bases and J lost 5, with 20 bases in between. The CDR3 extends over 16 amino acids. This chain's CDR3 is CARMPRLGIETGELFF. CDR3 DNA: TGTGCCAGAATGCCGCGGCTCGGGATAGAAACCGGGGAGCTGTTTTTT.

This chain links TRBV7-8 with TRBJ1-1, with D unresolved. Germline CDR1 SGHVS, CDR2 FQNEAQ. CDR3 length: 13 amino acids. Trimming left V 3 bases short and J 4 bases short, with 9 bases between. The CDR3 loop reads CASSLSPGTEAFF. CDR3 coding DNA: TGTGCCAGCAGCTTGAGTCCGGGCACTGAAGCTTTCTTT.

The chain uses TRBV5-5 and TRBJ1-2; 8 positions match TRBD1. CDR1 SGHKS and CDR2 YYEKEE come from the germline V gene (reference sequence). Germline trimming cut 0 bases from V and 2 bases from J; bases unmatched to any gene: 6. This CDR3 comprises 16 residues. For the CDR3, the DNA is TGTGCCAGCAGCTTGGAGTCTGGACAGGGCAACTATGGCTACACCTTC. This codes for CASSLESGQGNYGYTF.

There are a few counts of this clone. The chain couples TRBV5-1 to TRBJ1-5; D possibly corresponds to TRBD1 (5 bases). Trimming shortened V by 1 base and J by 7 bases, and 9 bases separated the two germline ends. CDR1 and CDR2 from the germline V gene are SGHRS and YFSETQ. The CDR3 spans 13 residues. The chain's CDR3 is CASSLNRDQPQHF. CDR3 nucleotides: TGCGCCAGCAGCTTGAATCGGGACCAGCCCCAGCATTTT.